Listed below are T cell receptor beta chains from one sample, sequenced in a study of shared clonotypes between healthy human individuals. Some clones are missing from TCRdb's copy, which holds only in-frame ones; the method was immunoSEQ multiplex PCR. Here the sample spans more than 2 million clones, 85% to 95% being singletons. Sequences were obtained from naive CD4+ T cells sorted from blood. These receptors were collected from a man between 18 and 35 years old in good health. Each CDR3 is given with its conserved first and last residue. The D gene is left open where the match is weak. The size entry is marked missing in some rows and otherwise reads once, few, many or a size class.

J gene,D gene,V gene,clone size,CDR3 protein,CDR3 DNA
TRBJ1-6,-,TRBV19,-,CASSTGKTVNSPLHF,TGTGCCAGTAGTACGGGGAAGACTGTCAATTCACCCCTCCACTTT
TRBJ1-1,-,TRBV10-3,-,CAISESGAGNTEAFF,TGTGCCATCAGTGAGTCGGGGGCAGGGAACACTGAAGCTTTCTTT
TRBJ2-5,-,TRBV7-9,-,CASSLARTISETQYF,TGTGCCAGCAGCTTAGCCCGGACTATATCTGAGACCCAGTACTTC
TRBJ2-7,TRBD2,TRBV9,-,CASSVDLGLAGVGYEQYF,TGTGCCAGCAGCGTAGACCTAGGGCTAGCGGGAGTAGGGTACGAGCAGTACTTC
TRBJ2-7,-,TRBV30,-,CAWSVSTGSSYEQYF,TGTGCCTGGAGTGTTTCGACAGGTAGCTCCTACGAGCAGTACTTC
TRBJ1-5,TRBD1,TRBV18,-,CASSPEDRDDSNQPQHF,TGTGCCAGCTCACCCGAGGACAGGGATGATAGCAATCAGCCCCAGCATTTT
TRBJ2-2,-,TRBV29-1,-,CSGAGRRTGELFF,TGCAGCGGTGCCGGACGTCGGACCGGGGAGCTGTTTTTT
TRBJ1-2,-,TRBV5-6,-,CASSQTGINYGYTF,TGTGCCAGCAGCCAAACAGGGATTAACTATGGCTACACCTTC
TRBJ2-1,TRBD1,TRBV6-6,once,CASRETGSSYNEQFF,TGTGCCAGCAGGGAGACAGGGAGCTCCTACAATGAGCAGTTCTTC
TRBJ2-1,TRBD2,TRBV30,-,CAWRQAGGPYEQFF,TGTGCCTGGAGACAGGCGGGGGGACCTTATGAGCAGTTCTTC
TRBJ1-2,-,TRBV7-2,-,CASSFSGSNYGYTF,TGTGCCAGCAGCTTTTCGGGGTCTAACTATGGCTACACCTTC
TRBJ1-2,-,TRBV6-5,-,CASRHQDITAYGYTF,TGTGCCAGCAGACATCAGGACATCACCGCCTATGGCTACACCTTC
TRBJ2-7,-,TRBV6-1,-,CASRRDGVYEQYF,TGTGCCAGCAGACGGGACGGAGTCTACGAGCAGTACTTC
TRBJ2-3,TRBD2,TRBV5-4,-,CASSSTSGSTGDTQYF,TGTGCCAGCAGCTCGACTAGCGGGAGTACCGGAGATACGCAGTATTTT
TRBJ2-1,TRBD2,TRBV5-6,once,CASSSVLAGGLAGYNEQFF,TGTGCCAGCAGCTCTGTCCTAGCGGGAGGGCTGGCGGGGTACAATGAGCAGTTCTTC
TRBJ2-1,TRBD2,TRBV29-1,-,CSVRLAGGPLQFF,TGCAGCGTTCGCCTAGCGGGAGGGCCCTTACAGTTCTTC
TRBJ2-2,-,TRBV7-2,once,CASSSSGNTGELFF,TGTGCCAGCAGCTCATCCGGGAACACCGGGGAGCTGTTTTTT
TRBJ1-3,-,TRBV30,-,CAWRAPGTGNTIYF,TGTGCCTGGAGGGCACCTGGCACTGGAAACACCATATATTTT
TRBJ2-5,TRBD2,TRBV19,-,CASSPLAGAETQYF,TGTGCCAGTAGTCCCCTAGCGGGAGCAGAGACCCAGTACTTC
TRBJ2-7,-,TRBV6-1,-,CASSEGYTPRGEQYF,TGTGCCAGCAGTGAAGGCTACACCCCTAGGGGCGAGCAGTACTTC
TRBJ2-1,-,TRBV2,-,CASSKGPANEQFF,TGTGCCAGCAGTAAGGGACCCGCTAATGAGCAGTTCTTC
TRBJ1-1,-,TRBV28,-,CASTLKRGTEAFF,TGTGCCAGCACTCTCAAGCGTGGCACTGAAGCTTTCTTT
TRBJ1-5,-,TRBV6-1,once,CASSHRPGDQPQHF,TGTGCCAGCAGTCACAGGCCAGGGGATCAGCCCCAGCATTTT
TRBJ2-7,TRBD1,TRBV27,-,CASNTGTGHSYEQYF,TGTGCCAGCAATACCGGGACAGGGCACTCCTACGAGCAGTACTTC
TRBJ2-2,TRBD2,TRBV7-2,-,CASSWTSGMTGELFF,TGTGCCAGCAGCTGGACTAGCGGGATGACCGGGGAGCTGTTTTTT
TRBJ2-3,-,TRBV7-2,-,CASRPRGLSTDTQYF,TGTGCCAGCAGGCCCAGGGGACTTAGCACAGATACGCAGTATTTT
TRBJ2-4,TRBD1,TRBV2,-,CASATGGRNIQYF,TGTGCCAGCGCAACAGGGGGCCGGAACATTCAGTACTTC
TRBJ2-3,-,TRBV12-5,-,CASGLGLSLTDTQYF,TGTGCTAGTGGTTTAGGTCTCAGCCTCACAGATACGCAGTATTTT
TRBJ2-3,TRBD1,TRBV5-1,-,CASKAGTGESDTQYF,TGCGCCAGCAAAGCCGGGACAGGGGAAAGCGATACGCAGTATTTT
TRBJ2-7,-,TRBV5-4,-,CASSFWGREQYF,TGTGCCAGCAGCTTTTGGGGTCGCGAGCAGTACTTC
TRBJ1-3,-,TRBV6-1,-,CASMDRNSGNTIYF,TGTGCCAGCATGGACCGGAACTCTGGAAACACCATATATTTT
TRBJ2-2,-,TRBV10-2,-,CASRTVQIGELFF,TGCGCCAGCAGAACGGTACAAATCGGGGAGCTGTTTTTT
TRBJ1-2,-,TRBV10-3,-,CAISGGVDGYTF,TGTGCCATCAGTGGCGGGGTGGATGGCTACACCTTC
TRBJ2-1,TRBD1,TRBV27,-,CASSSRTGVRYEQFF,TGTGCCAGCAGTTCCCGGACAGGGGTTCGTTACGAGCAGTTCTTC
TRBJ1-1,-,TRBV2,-,CASSDRIREAFF,TGTGCCAGCAGTGATCGAATTAGGGAAGCTTTCTTT
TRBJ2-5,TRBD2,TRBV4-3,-,CASSLRTSGSFLRETQYF,TGCGCCAGCAGCCTTCGGACTAGCGGGAGCTTCTTACGAGAGACCCAGTACTTC
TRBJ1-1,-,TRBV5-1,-,CASSLRGMDTEAFF,TGCGCCAGCAGCTTACGCGGGATGGACACTGAAGCTTTCTTT
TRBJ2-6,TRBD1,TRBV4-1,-,CASSHARGTGESGANVLTF,TGCGCCAGCAGCCACGCTAGGGGGACAGGGGAATCCGGGGCCAACGTCCTGACTTTC
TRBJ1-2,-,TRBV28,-,CASSVRGRGGYTF,TGTGCCAGCAGTGTCCGGGGCCGGGGAGGCTACACCTTC
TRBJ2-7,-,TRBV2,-,CASRLDTSYEQYF,TGTGCCAGCAGACTGGACACCTCCTACGAGCAGTACTTC